The 22 T cell receptor beta chains below were found in one sample sequenced in a study of blood T cell repertoires in COVID-19. Some clones are missing from TCRdb's copy, which holds only in-frame ones; the method was immunoSEQ multiplex PCR. The table includes 60,000 to 70,000 clones, 65% to 80% detected once. The source material was peripheral blood. All receptors derive from a woman aged 70-85 years with acute or convalescent COVID-19.

The chain employs TRBV21-1 and TRBJ2-1; TRBD2, the table's D call, was not compared with the DNA. TRBV21-1 is designated a pseudogene. The CDR3 consists of 15 residues. As DNA, the CDR3 is TGTGCCAGCAGCACGCGGCGGGGGGGCAAGAATGAGCAGTTCTTC. It specifies CASSTRRGGKNEQFF.

The J gene is TRBJ2-5, the V gene TRBV15; no firm D call. The CDR3 length is 13 residues. Germline V gives CDR1 LNHNV, CDR2 YYDKDF (reference sequence). V was cut by 1 base and J by 2 bases, with 5 bases left in between. The CDR3 protein is CATSRGAQETQYF. The CDR3 DNA sequence: TGTGCCACCAGCAGAGGAGCGCAAGAGACCCAGTACTTC.

The chain uses TRBV18 and TRBJ1-2; D may be TRBD1 (6 bases). Trimming shortened V by 3 bases and J by 5 bases, and 10 bases separated the two germline ends. The CDR3 contains 13 residues. CDR1 is KGHSH, CDR2 LQKENI, per germline. Here the CDR3 reads CASSPGQSYGYTF. The CDR3 DNA follows: TGTGCCAGCTCACCGGGACAATCATATGGCTACACCTTC.

The table lists this clone with a few counts. The CDR3 reads CASSPGGRQGTYEQYF. The CDR3 nucleotides read TGTGCCAGCAGCCCGGGGGGGAGGCAGGGGACCTACGAGCAGTACTTC. The chain employs TRBV7-9 and TRBJ2-7, with 8 bases matching TRBD2. The CDR3 runs 16 residues. After removal of 5 bases from V and 2 bases from J, the junction contained 11 bases not matched to a gene. Per germline, CDR1 SEHNR and CDR2 FQNEAQ (reference sequence).

J is TRBJ1-4 and V is TRBV5-6; 7 bases are shared with TRBD1. This CDR3 contains 18 residues. Per germline, CDR1 SGHDT and CDR2 YYEEEE. Unmatched junction bases numbered 11, after V lost 1 base and J lost 2 bases. CDR3 protein: CASSLFISRGRTNEKLFF. Written as DNA, the CDR3 is TGTGCCAGCAGCTTGTTTATTAGTAGGGGGCGTACTAATGAAAAACTGTTTTTT.

This clone was found a few times. The V call is TRBV3-1 (or the pseudogene TRBV3-2), the J call TRBJ1-1, with TRBD1 matching 10 bases. The CDR3 is 16 amino acids. V lost 1 base, J lost 4 bases, and 6 bases stayed unmatched. Germline V lookup: CDR1 LGHDT, CDR2 YNNKEL (reference sequence). The CDR3 spells CASSQGIRDRGTEAFF. The CDR3 coding sequence is TGTGCCAGCAGCCAAGGGATTCGGGACAGGGGCACTGAAGCTTTCTTT.

The V and J genes are TRBV10-3 and TRBJ2-7; possible D gene TRBD1, 6 bases. Germline values: CDR1 ENHRY, CDR2 SYGVKD. V was pared by 3 bases and J by 5 bases, with 14 bases between. There are 14 residues in the CDR3. CDR3 sequence: CAISDSTGSHEQYF. CDR3 in DNA: TGTGCCATCAGTGATTCCACAGGGTCCCACGAGCAGTACTTC.

This chain links TRBV2 with TRBJ2-4, with 10 bases aligning to TRBD2. The CDR3 runs to 16 residues. J gave up 1 base and V 7 bases, and 7 bases lay outside the gene matches. Germline V lookup: CDR1 SNHLY, CDR2 FYNNEI. CDR3 nucleotide sequence: TGTGCCAGCATAGCGGGGGGAGACAGGGCCAAAAACATTCAGTACTTC. This sequence encodes CASIAGGDRAKNIQYF.

The chain links TRBV7-2 to TRBJ1-5; possible D gene TRBD1, 6 bases. V lost 1 base and J lost 12, with 19 bases in between. The CDR3 is 15 residues long. The germline CDR1 and CDR2 sequences are SGHTA and FQGNSA. CDR3: CASSLEASPTGFQHF. In nucleotides, the CDR3 is TGTGCCAGCAGCTTAGAAGCGTCCCCCACAGGGTTCCAGCATTTT. Filled out from reference TRBV7-2 and TRBJ1-5, the complete variable domain reads GAGVSQSPSNKVTEKGKDVELRCDPISGHTALYWYRQSLGQGLEFLIYFQGNSAPDKSGLPSDRFSAERTGGSVSTLTIQRTQQEDSAVYLCASSLEASPTGFQHFGDGTRLSIL.

CDR3 nucleotides: TGTGCCAGTAGCAACAATGGCCTCGGACAGGGAAGGCGGTCACCCCTCCACTTT. This translates into CASSNNGLGQGRRSPLHF. The rearrangement links TRBV19 to TRBJ1-6; TRBD1 aligns across 8 bases. Trimming at V came to 6 bases and at J to 10 bases, leaving 20 bases not matched to a gene. This CDR3 spans 18 amino acids. The germline V gene has CDR1 LNHDA and CDR2 SQIVND (reference sequence).

V gene TRBV7-9 combines with J gene TRBJ1-1, with D uncertain. Germline V lookup: CDR1 SEHNR, CDR2 FQNEAQ (reference sequence). Trimming removed 5 bases from V and 5 bases from J, with 9 bases in between. The CDR3 is made up of 12 amino acids. Written as DNA, the CDR3 is TGTGCCAGCAGCCCCCGGGATACTGAAGCTTTCTTT. Protein sequence: CASSPRDTEAFF.

The chain is built from TRBV7-8 and TRBJ1-4; a weak D match, TRBD1 (5 bases). From germline, CDR1 is SGHVS and CDR2 FQNEAQ. Between the trimmed V and J ends, which lost 6 bases and 8 bases, there was a span of 13 bases. The length of the CDR3 is 13 residues. CDR3 sequence reads: CASRTMRDEKLFF. CDR3 in DNA: TGTGCCAGCAGGACAATGCGGGACGAAAAACTGTTTTTT.

The rearrangement links TRBV4-2 to TRBJ2-1; 7 bases are a match to TRBD1. Germline loops: CDR1 LGHNA, CDR2 YNFKEQ. V shed 0 bases and J 7 bases; nucleotides not matched to a gene: 6. The CDR3 sequence is 15 residues long. DNA of the CDR3: TGTGCCAGCAGCCAAGAAGGGACAGACGGGAATGAGCAGTTCTTC. As protein: CASSQEGTDGNEQFF.

V and J are TRBV25-1 and TRBJ1-1; 9 nucleotides match TRBD1. CDR3 length equals 14 residues. The germline CDR1 and CDR2 sequences are MGHDK and SYGVNS. Unmatched junction bases numbered 8, after V lost 2 bases and J lost 10 bases. CDR3 protein: CASSEPGTGTRAFF. The CDR3 coding sequence is TGTGCCAGCAGTGAACCCGGGACAGGGACTCGAGCTTTCTTT.

This clone was seen just once. The J gene is TRBJ1-6, the V gene TRBV7-6, with no clear D. The CDR3 has 17 amino acids. The germline V and J ends were trimmed by 2 bases and 0 bases, with 11 bases remaining between them. CDR1 is SGHVS and CDR2 is FNYEAQ in the germline V gene. CDR3 sequence (DNA): TGTGCCAGCAGCTTATTGGCGGCGAGCTCCTATAATTCACCCCTCCACTTT. Amino acids: CASSLLAASSYNSPLHF.

The V call is TRBV5-1, the J call TRBJ2-5; D is ambiguous. V was pared by 4 bases and J by 2 bases, with 18 bases between. The CDR3 length is 16 residues. The germline V gene encodes CDR1 SGHRS and CDR2 YFSETQ. CDR3 in amino acids: CASSEEQILPQETQYF. The CDR3 coding sequence is TGCGCCAGCAGCGAAGAGCAAATACTACCTCAAGAGACCCAGTACTTC.

This chain connects TRBV7-2 to TRBJ2-3; no clear D gene. The CDR3 loop spans 14 amino acids. Trimming took off 7 bases at V and 4 bases at J, with 15 bases between the two ends. Germline V CDR1 and CDR2: SGHTA, FQGNSA. This CDR3 reads CASTPTRFADTQYF. The DNA for the CDR3 is TGTGCCAGCACCCCCACCCGGTTTGCAGATACGCAGTATTTT.

The CDR3 reads CASRNQRGGLYEQFF. CDR3 sequence (DNA): TGTGCCAGTAGAAATCAGCGGGGGGGCCTCTATGAGCAGTTCTTC. The chain combines TRBV19 with TRBJ2-1, with 10 bases lining up with TRBD2. Looked up from germline, CDR1 is LNHDA and CDR2 is SQIVND (reference sequence). The CDR3 is 15 amino acids. After removal of 6 bases from V and 8 bases from J, the junction contained 10 bases not matched to a gene.

The chain is built from TRBV3-1 (or the pseudogene TRBV3-2) and TRBJ2-1; 11 bases are shared with TRBD2. Germline trimming cut 11 bases from V and 2 bases from J; bases unmatched to any gene: 5. Germline lookup yields CDR1 LGHDT and CDR2 YNNKEL (reference sequence). The CDR3 is made up of 14 amino acids. DNA of the CDR3: TGTGCCCCCTATAGCGGGGGGGCCTACAATGAGCAGTTCTTC. Translated: CAPYSGGAYNEQFF.

The J gene is TRBJ1-2, the V gene TRBV4-2; the D is unclear. This CDR3 has 14 residues. CDR1 is LGHNA and CDR2 is YNFKEQ in the germline V gene. Trimming cost V 0 bases and J 1 base, with 6 bases left between them. The CDR3 DNA reads TGTGCCAGCAGCCAAGAGCAGAATAACTATGGCTACACCTTC. Translated, it gives CASSQEQNNYGYTF.

DNA of the CDR3: TGTGCCAGTAGTATTCGGGATAAGCCCCAGCATTTT. Its translation is CASSIRDKPQHF. J is TRBJ1-5 and V is TRBV19; D call uncertain. V dropped 3 bases and J dropped 8 bases, with 8 bases sitting between them. Per the germline V gene, CDR1 is LNHDA and CDR2 is SQIVND (reference sequence). This CDR3 is built from 12 residues.

The chain couples TRBV12-3 or TRBV12-4 to TRBJ1-2, with D maybe TRBD1 (5 bases). V was shortened by 5 bases and J by 7 bases, with 11 bases between the two germline ends. The CDR3 extends over 12 amino acids. CDR3 in DNA: TGTGCCAGCAGTAAAGGGACTGTTGGCTACACCTTC. Translating gives CASSKGTVGYTF.